Listed below are T cell receptor beta chains from one sample, sequenced in a study of radiation and T cells in renal cell carcinoma. Repertoires were generated with immunoSEQ multiplex PCR, while TCRdb's copy carries only in-frame clones and drops some. The table lists about 8,100 clones, 55% to 70% of them singletons, with around 21% in the top ten. Sample: tumor tissue, taken from a patient whose treatment was nephrectomy without radiotherapy. These receptors were obtained from a man aged 55 to 69 with renal cell carcinoma. Both conserved end residues are part of each CDR3. The order of the fields is clone size, J gene, V gene, D gene, CDR3 DNA, CDR3 protein. A D gene is named only where the DNA matches it firmly. The size entry is marked missing in some rows and otherwise reads once, few, many or a size class.

-,TRBJ2-5,TRBV5-4,TRBD1,TGTGCCAGCAGTTCGGCAAAGGACAGGGGGGTCGGGGAGACCCAGTACTTC,CASSSAKDRGVGETQYF
-,TRBJ2-7,TRBV6-1,-,TGTGCCAGCAGTGAAGGGGGTGGGGGGTACGAGCAGTACTTC,CASSEGGGGYEQYF
-,TRBJ1-6,TRBV11-2,-,TGTGCCAGCAGAGAGATTATCAATTCACCCCTCCACTTT,CASREIINSPLHF
-,TRBJ2-1,TRBV28,-,TGTGCCAGCCAGATCGCAGATACCTACAATGAGCAGTTCTTC,CASQIADTYNEQFF
-,TRBJ2-2,TRBV5-1,-,TGCGCCAGCAGCTTTTTCCAGGGGAACACCGGGGAGCTGTTTTTT,CASSFFQGNTGELFF
once,TRBJ1-2,TRBV6-5,-,TGTGCCAGCAGTGCACAGGGAGGCTATGGCTACACCTTC,CASSAQGGYGYTF
once,TRBJ1-3,TRBV28,TRBD1,TGTGCCAGCAGTTCCCCCCGGACAGGGGTCCACACCATATATTTT,CASSSPRTGVHTIYF
once,TRBJ2-7,TRBV10-3,-,TGTGCCATCAGTTCAGGGGGGCTCTACGAGCAGTACTTC,CAISSGGLYEQYF
-,TRBJ1-1,TRBV6-6,-,TGTGCCAGCAGGACTGGCGCTGAAGCTTTCTTT,CASRTGAEAFF
-,TRBJ1-1,TRBV6-5,-,TGTGCCAGCAGCCAAACGGGACAACGCCATGCTTTCTTT,CASSQTGQRHAFF
once,TRBJ2-3,TRBV5-1,TRBD1,TGCGCCAGCAGCTTCGGGACAGGGACCATAGATACGCAGTATTTT,CASSFGTGTIDTQYF
-,TRBJ2-7,TRBV11-3,-,TGTGCCAGCAGTGCGGGTCCCTACGAGCAGTACTTC,CASSAGPYEQYF